Shown below are 17 T cell receptor beta chains from a single sample sequenced in a study of control samples from healthy donors and cancer patients. Here immunoSEQ multiplex PCR was the method, and the copy in TCRdb shows in-frame clones only, minus some. The sample lists 100,000 to 120,000 clones; more than 75% were seen once. The sequencing sample was made of PBMCs. These receptors came from a woman aged 55-70 years with lung cancer.

V is TRBV5-1 and J is TRBJ2-2, with D uncertain. Germline loops: CDR1 SGHRS, CDR2 YFSETQ. The CDR3 runs to 13 residues. Trimming pared 0 bases from V and 5 bases from J, leaving 5 bases between. The CDR3 protein is CASSLGQTGELFF. The DNA of the CDR3 is TGCGCCAGCAGCTTGGGTCAGACCGGGGAGCTGTTTTTT.

This CDR3 reads CASSQNPGQGSTEAFF. CDR3 DNA sequence: TGTGCCAGCAGCCAGAACCCGGGACAGGGATCAACTGAAGCTTTCTTT. The chain couples TRBV3-1 (or the pseudogene TRBV3-2) to TRBJ1-1, with TRBD1 matching over 9 bases. The CDR3 runs 16 residues. V lost 3 bases, J lost 5 bases, and 10 bases stayed unmatched. CDR1 is LGHDT and CDR2 is YNNKEL in the germline V gene (reference sequence).

This rearrangement joins TRBV28 to TRBJ1-5; D is perhaps TRBD1 (5 bases). With 4 bases removed from V and 6 bases from J, the gap between germline ends came to 19 bases. This CDR3 region has 16 residues. Per germline, CDR1 MDHEN and CDR2 SYDVKM. CDR3 in DNA: TGTGCCAGCAGTTCCCCCGGGCAGGGTCCCACTCAGCCCCAGCATTTT. Translation gives CASSSPGQGPTQPQHF.

Here the CDR3 reads CASGKSGESETQYF. In DNA form, the CDR3 reads TGTGCCAGCGGGAAAAGCGGGGAATCGGAGACCCAGTACTTC. The chain is built from TRBV9 and TRBJ2-5; TRBD2 matches at 7 bases. This CDR3 comprises 14 residues. The germline CDR1 and CDR2 sequences are SGDLS and YYNGEE. The trim removed 7 bases at V and 5 bases at J, leaving 11 bases unmatched.

This clone has just one count. This rearrangement joins TRBV2 to TRBJ1-4; D gene ambiguous. The germline V gene has CDR1 SNHLY and CDR2 FYNNEI. V shed 6 bases and J shed 4 bases, with 9 bases lying between them. The CDR3 runs to 13 residues. For the CDR3, the DNA is TGTGCCAGCAGACCCGGTATTAATGAAAAACTGTTTTTT. Its protein is CASRPGINEKLFF.

Comment on this clone: This CDR3 is also generated by other DNA sequences in the sample. The chain combines TRBV7-9 with TRBJ1-1, with TRBD1 matching 10 bases. Germline loops: CDR1 SEHNR, CDR2 FQNEAQ (reference sequence). The V segment lost 5 bases and the J segment 7 bases; nucleotides outside the gene matches: 4. The CDR3 loop spans 13 amino acids. The CDR3 sequence: CASSLGQGGEAFF. In DNA form, the CDR3 reads TGTGCCAGCAGCCTTGGACAGGGGGGTGAAGCTTTCTTT. Variable domain in full (rest from reference TRBV7-9 and TRBJ1-1): DTGVSQNPRHKITKRGQNVTFRCDPISEHNRLYWYRQTLGQGPEFLTYFQNEAQLEKSRLLSDRFSAERPKGSFSTLEIQRTEQGDSAMYLCASSLGQGGEAFFGQGTRLTVV.

This clone came up once. The chain uses TRBV11-2 and TRBJ1-3; D ambiguous. V was trimmed by 5 bases and J by 4 bases, leaving 15 bases between them. The CDR3 totals 15 residues. Germline CDR1 and CDR2: SGHAT and FQNNGV. CDR3 sequence (DNA): TGTGCCAGCAGCACTCCCCTTGGGTCAGGAAACACCATATATTTT. Translating gives CASSTPLGSGNTIYF.

The rearrangement uses TRBV19 and TRBJ2-3; D unclear. Deletions cut 11 bases from V and 1 base from J, with 19 bases between. Germline values: CDR1 LNHDA, CDR2 SQIVND (reference sequence). There are 15 residues in the CDR3. CDR3 DNA: TGTGCCGCAGCTGTGCGGCCGGGCGGCACAGATACGCAGTATTTT. Encoded protein: CAAAVRPGGTDTQYF.

This chain links TRBV3-1 (or the pseudogene TRBV3-2) with TRBJ1-6; tentative D call: TRBD1 (5 bases). Trimming removed 0 bases from V and 10 bases from J, with 16 bases in between. The CDR3 contains 16 residues. CDR1 LGHDT and CDR2 YNNKEL come from the germline V gene (reference sequence). For the CDR3, the DNA is TGTGCCAGCAGCCAAGATCCAGGATCGGAGGGGTCACCCCTCCACTTT. As protein: CASSQDPGSEGSPLHF.

V is TRBV7-6 and J is TRBJ2-3; 10 bases match TRBD2. The CDR3 covers 16 residues. Per germline, CDR1 SGHVS and CDR2 FNYEAQ. Trimming took 5 bases from V and 4 from J; bases not matched to a gene: 9. The CDR3 sequence: CASSPLGAGGADTQYF. The CDR3 bases are TGTGCCAGCAGCCCCTTGGGAGCGGGAGGGGCAGATACGCAGTATTTT.

The chain joins TRBV7-2 to TRBJ1-1; D not certain. V was shortened by 4 bases and J by 1 base, with 13 bases between the two germline ends. The CDR3 spans 15 residues. The V gene's germline CDR1 is SGHTA and CDR2 FQGNSA. For the CDR3, the DNA is TGTGCCAGCAGCTCATACGGGGAGTGGAACACTGAAGCTTTCTTT. It is translated as CASSSYGEWNTEAFF.

This CDR3 reads CASSASHTDTQYF. CDR3 in DNA: TGTGCCAGTAGTGCGAGCCACACAGATACGCAGTATTTT. This chain uses TRBV19 with TRBJ2-3; D unclear. Germline V gives CDR1 LNHDA, CDR2 SQIVND (reference sequence). The CDR3 extends over 13 amino acids. Trimming removed 5 bases at V and 2 bases at J, with 8 bases between.

This clone was seen a handful of times. CDR3 region: CASSLGWGTNYEQYF. Here the CDR3 DNA reads TGTGCCAGCAGCTTGGGTTGGGGGACTAATTACGAGCAGTACTTC. The J gene is TRBJ2-7, the V gene TRBV5-6, with TRBD2 matching 7 bases. CDR1 SGHDT and CDR2 YYEEEE come from the germline V gene. V was clipped by 0 bases and J by 4 bases; unmatched bases: 7. The CDR3 spans 15 residues. The variable domain in full, completed from reference TRBV5-6 and TRBJ2-7, reads DAGVTQSPTHLIKTRGQQVTLRCSPKSGHDTVSWYQQALGQGPQFIFQYYEEEERQRGNFPDRFSGHQFPNYSSELNVNALLLGDSALYLCASSLGWGTNYEQYFGPGTRLTVT.

CDR3 in amino acids: CASSPVGGTLNYGYTF. Here the CDR3 DNA reads TGTGCCAGCAGCCCGGTCGGTGGGACACTCAACTATGGCTACACCTTC. The chain combines TRBV5-4 with TRBJ1-2, with D possibly matching TRBD1 (6 bases). The germline V gene encodes CDR1 SGHNT and CDR2 YYREEE (reference sequence). The CDR3 contains 16 residues. V lost 4 bases to trimming and J lost 2 bases, with 18 bases between them.

The J gene is TRBJ1-2, the V gene TRBV18; maybe TRBD1 (5 bases). V was shortened by 4 bases and J by 1 base, with 10 bases between the two germline ends. Per the germline V gene, CDR1 is KGHSH and CDR2 is LQKENI. This CDR3 is 14 amino acids long. CDR3 in amino acids: CASSREQVNYGYTF. The CDR3 bases are TGTGCCAGCTCACGAGAACAGGTTAACTATGGCTACACCTTC.

V usage is TRBV10-3 and J usage is TRBJ1-1; TRBD1 matches at 9 bases. This CDR3 has 14 residues. V lost 6 bases to trimming and J lost 5 bases; unmatched junction nucleotides: 7. Germline CDR1 ENHRY, CDR2 SYGVKD. Here the CDR3 reads CAIRSGQGSTEAFF. The CDR3 region has the DNA TGTGCCATCAGATCCGGACAGGGGAGTACTGAAGCTTTCTTT.

The chain links TRBV12-3 or TRBV12-4 to TRBJ1-2; D is unclear. This CDR3 has 12 residues. V was clipped by 3 bases and J by 6 bases, with 8 bases between them. CDR3 sequence (DNA): TGTGCCAGCAGTTTGTTAGACCATGGCTACACCTTC. Its protein product is CASSLLDHGYTF.